What follows are 7 T cell receptor beta chains derived from one specimen sequenced in a study of blood T cell repertoires in COVID-19. Produced via immunoSEQ multiplex PCR; TCRdb's table is partial and in-frame only. The sample has about 48,000 clones, around 86% seen once; the top ten hold around 3.1%. The source material was PBMCs or T cells enriched from blood (not recorded which). Receptor source: a woman aged 45-65 years who had recovered from COVID-19.

This chain joins TRBV6-2 or TRBV6-3 and TRBJ1-2, with 8 bases identical to TRBD1. Looked up from germline, CDR1 is MNHEY and CDR2 is SVGEGT. This CDR3 region has 14 residues. V was clipped by 5 bases and J by 4 bases; unmatched bases: 6. CDR3 protein: CASSDRGQRYGYTF. CDR3 in DNA: TGTGCCAGCAGTGACAGGGGACAGCGCTATGGCTACACCTTC.

The gene calls are TRBV28 and TRBJ2-7, with TRBD1 identical over 7 bases. V was clipped by 3 bases and J by 10 bases; unmatched bases: 12. Germline V lookup: CDR1 MDHEN, CDR2 SYDVKM. The CDR3 spans 14 residues. CDR3 residues: CASSFGPARQGQYF. Written as DNA, the CDR3 is TGTGCCAGCAGTTTCGGGCCTGCGAGACAGGGCCAGTACTTC. The entire variable domain, with the rest obtained from reference TRBV28 and TRBJ2-7, is as follows: DVKVTQSSRYLVKRTGEKVFLECVQDMDHENMFWYRQDPGLGLRLIYFSYDVKMKEKGDIPEGYSVSREKKERFSLILESASTNQTSMYLCASSFGPARQGQYFGPGTRLTVT.

The J gene is TRBJ2-1, the V gene TRBV5-1; TRBD2 aligns across 10 bases. Germline V gives CDR1 SGHRS, CDR2 YFSETQ. The CDR3 sequence is 16 residues long. Trimming removed 2 bases from V and 7 bases from J; junction bases left unmatched: 9. The CDR3 protein is CASSFPLAGAPNEQFF. As DNA, the CDR3 is TGCGCCAGCAGCTTCCCGCTAGCGGGAGCCCCGAATGAGCAGTTCTTC.

This clone was detected only a few times. The chain carries TRBV7-2 and TRBJ1-5; D uncertain. This CDR3 is 12 amino acids long. The germline gives CDR1 SGHTA, CDR2 FQGNSA. Deletions cut 6 bases from V and 4 bases from J, with 7 bases between. For the CDR3, the DNA is TGTGCCAGCAGGGCGGGAAATCAGCCCCAGCATTTT. Its protein product is CASRAGNQPQHF.

The CDR3 coding sequence is TGTGCCAGTAGCCCCCCTGGTACAGGGGGTCTGGGTGGCTACACCTTC. The encoded protein is CASSPPGTGGLGGYTF. This rearrangement joins TRBV19 to TRBJ1-2, with 8 positions matching TRBD1. CDR1 is LNHDA and CDR2 is SQIVND in the germline V gene (reference sequence). The trim removed 6 bases at V and 7 bases at J, leaving 16 bases unmatched. This CDR3 has 16 residues.

V and J are TRBV10-1 and TRBJ2-3; weak D call: TRBD2 (7 bases). The CDR3 is 16 residues long. The V end lost 3 bases, the J end lost 6 bases, and 19 bases lay between the germline ends. Germline V CDR1 and CDR2: WNHNN, SYGVQD (reference sequence). The CDR3 DNA follows: TGCGCCAGCAGTGAAGAGGGAGGGCCGCAGGGGGATACGCAGTATTTT. Translated: CASSEEGGPQGDTQYF.

The chain is built from TRBV7-2 and TRBJ1-1, with D uncertain. The length of the CDR3 is 13 residues. The ends were cut back, 3 bases at V and 6 bases at J, with 11 bases in the middle. Germline V lookup: CDR1 SGHTA, CDR2 FQGNSA. This CDR3 is CASSLEQRAEAFF. In nucleotides, the CDR3 is TGTGCCAGCAGCTTGGAGCAGAGGGCTGAAGCTTTCTTT.